These 24 T cell receptor beta chains share one sample of origin, sequenced in a study of T cells in Graves' hyperthyroidism and ophthalmopathy. RNA transcripts provided the source from which TCR beta CDR3 regions were amplified. Primed by the HTBI set, a first-round RT-PCR was run on the TCR CDR3. TCRdb analysed the multiplex PCR reads with MiXCR anew, one entry per CDR3 protein. This sample has roughly 500,000 distinct CDR3 sequences, with roughly 46% found just once. Sequenced material: peripheral blood or thyroid tissue (not recorded which). These receptors were obtained from an adult woman with Graves' disease, either hyperthyroidism or ophthalmopathy (not recorded which).

V and J are TRBV5-1 and TRBJ1-1; D is ambiguous. V gave up 4 bases and J gave up 7 bases, with 17 bases separating them. Germline CDR1 reads SGHRS; CDR2 reads YFSETQ. The CDR3 has 14 amino acids. This CDR3 is CASSPDDPTNEAFF. The CDR3 nucleotides read TGCGCCAGCAGCCCGGACGACCCAACTAATGAAGCTTTCTTT.

The V and J genes are TRBV10-3 and TRBJ1-6; D is perhaps TRBD1 (5 bases). Trimming took 4 bases from V and 8 from J, leaving 9 bases between them. There are 13 residues in the CDR3. CDR1 and CDR2 (germline): ENHRY, SYGVKD. Written as DNA, the CDR3 is TGTGCCATCAGTGGGGGGGAGGATTCACCCCTCCACTTT. Its protein is CAISGGEDSPLHF.

Comment on this clonotype: With a much larger clone just one base away, this may be a read error. This chain uses TRBV9 with TRBJ2-7, with D possibly matching TRBD2 (6 bases). Trimming removed 4 bases from V and 0 bases from J, with 17 bases in between. The CDR3 totals 16 residues. Germline CDR1 reads SGDLS; CDR2 reads YYNGEE. CDR3 nucleotides: TGTGCCAGCAGCTGCTCAAGTGGGGGAGGCTCCTACGAGCAGTACTTC. This encodes CASSCSSGGGSYEQYF.

The chain carries TRBV19 and TRBJ2-5, with a weak D call TRBD1 (6 bases). Per germline, CDR1 LNHDA and CDR2 SQIVND (reference sequence). V gave up 5 bases and J gave up 6 bases, with 22 bases separating them. This CDR3 contains 16 residues. CDR3 protein: CASSLKGQSLVKTQYF. The CDR3 region has the DNA TGTGCCAGTAGTTTAAAAGGACAGAGCCTCGTGAAGACCCAGTACTTC.

This clonotype was observed many times. The chain joins TRBV5-1 to TRBJ1-2; 8 bases align to TRBD1. This CDR3 region has 15 residues. Germline CDR1 SGHRS, CDR2 YFSETQ. Trimming removed 4 bases from V and 2 bases from J; junction bases left unmatched: 7. This CDR3 reads CASSLDRGGNYGYTF. The CDR3 DNA reads as TGCGCCAGCAGCCTTGACAGGGGCGGAAACTATGGCTACACCTTC. The full variable domain, completed using reference TRBV5-1 and TRBJ1-2, is KAGVTQTPRYLIKTRGQQVTLSCSPISGHRSVSWYQQTPGQGLQFLFEYFSETQRNKGNFPGRFSGRQFSNSRSEMNVSTLELGDSALYLCASSLDRGGNYGYTFGSGTRLTVV.

On this clonotype: The CDR3 does not end in the conserved phenylalanine or tryptophan, so this is likely a read error. No DNA is shown, since the ends of the CDR3 on it are uncertain; the CDR3 is the one TCRdb lists. This chain connects TRBV6-1 to TRBJ2-5; the table's D call of TRBD1 was not tested on the DNA. The CDR3 comprises 9 residues, both ends counted. Germline CDR1 is MNHNS and CDR2 is SASEGT. The CDR3 region is CASRGDSYY.

This rearrangement joins TRBV3-1 to TRBJ1-6; D might be TRBD1 (5 bases). Trimming shortened V by 4 bases and J by 8 bases, and 12 bases separated the two germline ends. This CDR3 spans 14 amino acids. Germline V gene lookup returns CDR1 LGHDT and CDR2 YNNKEL (reference sequence). For the CDR3, the DNA is TGTGCCAGCAGCCGTTCAGGGAAGGATTCACCCCTCCACTTT. It encodes CASSRSGKDSPLHF.

This clonotype has at least ten counts. V usage is TRBV14 and J usage is TRBJ2-2; 7 bases line up with TRBD1. CDR3 length: 17 residues. Germline loops: CDR1 SGHDN, CDR2 FVKESK. V trimming: 4 bases; J trimming: 2 bases; junction bases outside the gene matches: 10. The CDR3 sequence is CASSLLVVGGNTGELFF. The CDR3 nucleotides read TGTGCCAGCAGCCTCTTGGTCGTAGGGGGCAACACCGGGGAGCTGTTTTTT.

This clonotype appeared many times. In nucleotides, the CDR3 is TGCAGCGTTGAAGATGAGGGGGTTGGTCAGCCCCAGCATTTT. Translating it yields CSVEDEGVGQPQHF. This chain links TRBV29-1 with TRBJ1-5; tentative D call: TRBD1 (6 bases). V dropped 0 bases and J dropped 6 bases, with 12 bases sitting between them. CDR3 size: 14 residues. Germline V gene data show CDR1 as SQVTM and CDR2 as ANQGSEA.

This clonotype was recorded many times. This rearrangement joins TRBV10-2 to TRBJ1-3; D remains unclear. CDR1 is WSHSY and CDR2 is SAAADI in the germline V gene. Trimming left V 9 bases short and J 1 base short, with 13 bases between. This CDR3 is 14 amino acids long. The CDR3 DNA reads TGCGCCAGTCAAGATTTTGGGTCTGGAAACACCATATATTTT. Encoded protein: CASQDFGSGNTIYF.

The CDR3 nucleotides read TGTGCCATCAGTCAAGCACAGGATTATCAGCCCCAGCATTTT. Its translation: CAISQAQDYQPQHF. The chain joins TRBV10-3 to TRBJ1-5; weak D call: TRBD1 (5 bases). V was pared by 5 bases and J by 5 bases, with 13 bases between. CDR1 is ENHRY and CDR2 is SYGVKD in the germline V gene. The CDR3 covers 14 residues.

This clonotype was seen ten or more times. This sequence joins TRBV10-3 and TRBJ1-1; no clear D gene. Between the trimmed V and J ends, which lost 0 bases and 3 bases, there was a span of 11 bases. The CDR3 loop spans 15 amino acids. Per germline, CDR1 ENHRY and CDR2 SYGVKD. The DNA of the CDR3 is TGTGCCATCAGTGAGTCGAGGGTAAGGGACACTGAAGCTTTCTTT. Protein sequence: CAISESRVRDTEAFF.

This clonotype was found many times. The chain has TRBV19 and TRBJ1-1; D unresolved. Per the germline V gene, CDR1 is LNHDA and CDR2 is SQIVND (reference sequence). The ends were cut back, 6 bases at V and 0 bases at J, with 8 bases in the middle. CDR3 length equals 13 residues. The CDR3: CASRPPMNTEAFF. The CDR3 DNA sequence: TGTGCCAGTAGGCCCCCCATGAACACTGAAGCTTTCTTT. Full variable domain (outside the CDR3, taken from reference TRBV19 and TRBJ1-1): DGGITQSPKYLFRKEGQNVTLSCEQNLNHDAMYWYRQDPGQGLRLIYYSQIVNDFQKGDIAEGYSVSREKKESFPLTVTSAQKNPTAFYLCASRPPMNTEAFFGQGTRLTVV.

As for this clonotype: This sequence may be a read error, since a much larger clone differs from it by one base. The chain joins TRBV7-9 to TRBJ1-1; 7 nucleotides agree with TRBD1. This CDR3 spans 15 amino acids. From germline, CDR1 is SEHNR and CDR2 FQNEAQ (reference sequence). Trimming took 5 bases from V and 5 from J; bases not matched to a gene: 11. CDR3 nucleotide sequence: TGTGCCAGCAGCGGAGGGACAGTGTTTTTTACTGAAGCTTTCTTT. Its protein is CASSGGTVFFTEAFF.

This clonotype was counted ten times or more. The chain joins TRBV4-1 to TRBJ1-1, with 7 bases that match TRBD1. CDR1 is MGHRA, CDR2 YSYEKL, per germline. V was pared by 1 base and J by 0 bases, with 2 bases of the junction left unmatched. This CDR3 spans 15 amino acids. CDR3 coding DNA: TGCGCCAGCAGCCAAGTAGGGGGCATGAACACTGAAGCTTTCTTT. This gives the protein CASSQVGGMNTEAFF.

Comments on this clonotype: One base away lies a much larger clone, so this may be a sequencing read error. The CDR3 here is CASSMNSLSGNTIYF. The DNA for the CDR3 is TGTGCCAGTAGTATGAACAGCCTCTCTGGAAACACCATATATTTT. The rearrangement joins TRBV19 to TRBJ1-3; D gene ambiguous. Trimming left V 3 bases short and J 0 bases short, with 9 bases between. The CDR3 contains 15 residues. Germline V gene sequence: CDR1 LNHDA, CDR2 SQIVND (reference sequence).

V is TRBV10-3 and J is TRBJ2-7, with a tentative D call TRBD1 (7 bases). The CDR3 has 16 amino acids. Germline CDR1 is ENHRY and CDR2 is SYGVKD. Trimming removed 3 bases from V and 3 bases from J, with 18 bases in between. The CDR3 sequence is CAISDNTQGGNYEQYF. CDR3 DNA sequence: TGTGCCATCAGTGATAACACGCAGGGGGGAAACTACGAGCAGTACTTC.

This clonotype was seen at least ten times. The chain links TRBV20-1 to TRBJ1-2; D unclear. V was clipped by 6 bases and J by 3 bases, with 17 bases between them. Germline values: CDR1 DFQATT, CDR2 SNEGSKA (reference sequence). CDR3 length equals 14 residues. CDR3 nucleotide sequence: TGCAGTGCCTACAATGGAGGGCTACACTATGGCTACACCTTC. Protein: CSAYNGGLHYGYTF.

The count of this clonotype is one. The chain has TRBV7-2 and TRBJ1-2, with a tentative D call TRBD1 (6 bases). V dropped 4 bases and J dropped 9 bases, with 30 bases sitting between them. This CDR3 has 18 residues. CDR1 is SGHTA and CDR2 is FQGNSA in the germline V gene. CDR3 coding DNA: TGTGCCAGCAGCTCCCTCGCAGGGGATCCCACCTTCGGACAGAGCTACACCTTC. Translating it yields CASSSLAGDPTFGQSYTF.

The genes are TRBV12-5 and TRBJ1-1; TRBD1 aligns across 8 bases. CDR3 size: 14 residues. J lost 1 base, V lost 6 bases, and 4 bases had no gene match. The germline gives CDR1 LGHNT, CDR2 FRNRAP. CDR3 sequence (DNA): TGTGCTAGTGGGGAAGGACAGGGGAACACTGAAGCTTTCTTT. This translates into CASGEGQGNTEAFF.

On this clonotype itself: Compared with germline, one end of the junction differs, possibly owing to a read error. The chain employs TRBV7-8 and TRBJ2-2; TRBD2 might be the D (6 bases). Germline assignment: CDR1 SGHVS and CDR2 FQNEAQ. The CDR3 length is 15 residues. The CDR3 reads CASSAQTSKTGELSW. CDR3 nucleotides: TGTGCCAGCTCAGCGCAGACTAGTAAAACCGGGGAGCTGTCTTGG.

The sample holds many counts of this clonotype. Compared with germline, one end of the junction differs, possibly owing to a read error. The chain couples TRBV2 to TRBJ2-7; no reliable D call. CDR1 and CDR2 (germline): SNHLY, FYNNEI. There are 12 residues in the CDR3. The CDR3 region is CASSEFLGLALF. The CDR3, as DNA: TGTGCCAGCAGCGAGTTTCTGGGCCTTGCCCTATTC.

The gene calls are TRBV15 and TRBJ1-5; D remains unclear. Germline CDR1 reads LNHNV; CDR2 reads YYDKDF (reference sequence). The CDR3 has 15 residues. Trimming took 3 bases from V and 2 from J, leaving 11 bases between them. The CDR3 region is CATSRTQARNQPQHF. The CDR3 DNA reads as TGTGCCACCAGCAGGACTCAGGCGCGCAATCAGCCCCAGCATTTT.

Of note for this clonotype: One base away lies a much larger clone, so this may be a sequencing read error. This chain uses TRBV20-1 with TRBJ2-7, with D possibly being TRBD1 or TRBD2 (5 bases each). The V end lost 0 bases, the J end lost 2 bases, and 14 bases lay between the germline ends. Germline V gives CDR1 DFQATT, CDR2 SNEGSKA (reference sequence). There are 15 residues in the CDR3. CDR3 nucleotides: TGCAGTGCTAGAGATCCGGGGCTCCCCCCCTACGAGCAGTACTTC. Its translation is CSARDPGLPPYEQYF.